The source of this TCR beta chain is a study of TIL therapy for anti-PD-1-resistant metastatic lung cancer. Turning to the study itself: Tumors carried a median about 1.4 non-synonymous mutations per megabase.

CDR3 length equals 14 residues. Germline V gene data show CDR1 as MDHEN and CDR2 as SYDVKM. Unmatched junction bases numbered 13, after V lost 8 bases and J lost 6 bases. The immunoSEQ assay was v3. Only in-frame clones appear in the TCRdb table, and some are missing; sequencing was by immunoSEQ multiplex PCR. The table lists some 2,400 clones, roughly 73% of them singletons. Indicated time point: pre-treatment sample, taken before nivolumab and TIL therapy. The tumor samples were excised metastases, mostly pleural nodules or supraclavicular lymph nodes. The study's findings and limits: Patients were highly selected, enriched for treatment-naive, never-smoker and oncogene-addicted cases.

To note about this clone: Its target is unknown.

This sequence joins TRBV28 and TRBJ2-7; 7 bases fit TRBD1. The sequences come from tumor tissue, collected at baseline. The source is a person aged 25 to 79 with non-small cell lung cancer. Some clones in this sample may be carry-over from other donors' samples. The DNA of the CDR3 is TGTGCCAGCTGCCCCGGACAGGTCAAGCGCGAGCAGTACTTC. As protein: CASCPGQVKREQYF.